The entry below describes one T cell receptor beta chain. Its specificity is unknown. These data belong to a study of blood T cells in healthy people across ages. Study-level findings and limits: Diversity was higher, and naive CD4+ cells more numerous, in long-lived donors than in aged donors. While age rose, TCR beta diversity per million T cells dropped in a roughly linear way. Because sorting was not performed, PBMCs prevented conclusive naive versus antigen-experienced comparison.

Drawing of peripheral blood yielded roughly 9.8 milliliters from each donor. The CDR3 totals 15 residues. CDR1 and CDR2 (germline): KGHSH, LQKENI. Trimming took 3 bases from V and 1 from J; bases not matched to a gene: 3. A second PCR of about 7 to 11 cycles used a sample-barcoded 5' primer and a J-beta primer mix. TCRdb ran MiXCR on the 5' RACE reads and lists one entry per CDR3 protein. The sample lists some 1.5 million distinct CDR3 sequences; about 28% were seen once. Sequenced input: blood. The J gene is TRBJ1-5, the V gene TRBV18, with 7 nucleotides matching TRBD1. The receptor comes from a woman aged 25 to 39 in good health. The DNA for the CDR3 is TGTGCCAGCTCACCGGACAGGATAAGCAATCAGCCCCAGCATTTT. Translation gives CASSPDRISNQPQHF.